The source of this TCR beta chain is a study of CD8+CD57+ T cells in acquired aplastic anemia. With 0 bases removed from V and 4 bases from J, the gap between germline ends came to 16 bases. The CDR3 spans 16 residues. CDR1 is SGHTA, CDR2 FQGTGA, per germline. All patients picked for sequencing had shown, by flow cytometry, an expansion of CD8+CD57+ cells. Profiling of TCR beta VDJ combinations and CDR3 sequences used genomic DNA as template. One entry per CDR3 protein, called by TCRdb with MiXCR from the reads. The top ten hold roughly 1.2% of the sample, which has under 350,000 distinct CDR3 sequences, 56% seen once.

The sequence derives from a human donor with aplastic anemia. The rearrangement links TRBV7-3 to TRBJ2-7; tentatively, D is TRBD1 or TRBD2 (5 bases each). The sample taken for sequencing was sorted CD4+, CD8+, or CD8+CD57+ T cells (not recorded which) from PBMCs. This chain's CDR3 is CASSLTGRPGQYEQYF. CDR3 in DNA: TGTGCCAGCAGCTTAACGGGGCGCCCGGGGCAATACGAGCAGTACTTC.